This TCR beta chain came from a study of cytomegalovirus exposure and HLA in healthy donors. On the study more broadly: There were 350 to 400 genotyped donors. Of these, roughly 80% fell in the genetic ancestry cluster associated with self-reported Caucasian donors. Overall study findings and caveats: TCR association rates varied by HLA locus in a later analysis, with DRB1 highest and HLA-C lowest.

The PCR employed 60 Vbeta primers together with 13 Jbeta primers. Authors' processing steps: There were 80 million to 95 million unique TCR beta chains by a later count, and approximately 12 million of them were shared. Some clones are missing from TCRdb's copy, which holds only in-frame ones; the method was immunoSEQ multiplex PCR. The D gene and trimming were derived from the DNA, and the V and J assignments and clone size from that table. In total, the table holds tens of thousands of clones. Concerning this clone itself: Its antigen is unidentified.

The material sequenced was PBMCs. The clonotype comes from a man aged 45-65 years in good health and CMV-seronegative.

CDR3 sequence: CASSPGTGRVEAFF. CDR3 in DNA: TGTGCCAGCTCACCCGGGACAGGAAGGGTTGAAGCTTTCTTT. The chain uses TRBV18 and TRBJ1-1; 8 bases are a match to TRBD1. Germline V CDR1 and CDR2: KGHSH, LQKENI. J was trimmed by 7 bases and V by 3 bases; bases with no gene match: 7. The CDR3 has 14 residues. The full variable domain, in which reference TRBV18 and TRBJ1-1 provide the parts outside the CDR3, is NAGVMQNPRHLVRRRGQEARLRCSPMKGHSHVYWYRQLPEEGLKFMVYLQKENIIDESGMPKERFSAEFPKEGPSILRIQQVVRGDSAAYFCASSPGTGRVEAFFGQGTRLTVV.